This TCR beta chain was captured in a study of cytomegalovirus exposure and HLA in healthy donors. Notes on the study in general: The listing of 150 to 200 TCR beta chains classed them as cytomegalovirus-associated.

About this clone: Its cognate antigen is unknown.

CDR1 MDHEN and CDR2 SYDVKM come from the germline V gene. V lost 7 bases, J lost 0 bases, and 16 bases lay in between. The CDR3 has 16 residues. The protocol was immunoSEQ multiplex PCR, while the TCRdb copy is restricted to in-frame clones and leaves out a portion. The sample has 150,000 to 200,000 clones; 75% to 90% are singletons. The specimen sequenced was PBMCs. This rearrangement joins TRBV28 to TRBJ1-3; D may be TRBD1 (6 bases). The receptor was isolated from a man between 18 and 29 years old in good health and CMV-seropositive. CDR3 sequence: CASTLGGVISGNTIYF. DNA of the CDR3: TGTGCCAGCACCCTAGGGGGGGTTATCTCTGGAAACACCATATATTTT.